This note documents a single T cell receptor (beta chain) sequence. What it binds is not known. Through a sample-barcoded 5' primer and a J-beta primer mix, a second PCR was run for about 7 to 12 cycles. CDR3-containing paired-end reads numbered at least 3 million in each sample. TCRdb reprocessed the 5' RACE reads with MiXCR, giving one entry per CDR3 protein. The top ten hold around a fifth of the sample, which has about a million distinct CDR3 sequences, about 51% seen once. This sample is drawn from a study of blood T cells in healthy people across ages. Study findings and constraints: TCR beta diversity, measured per million T cells, fell in a roughly linear way with age.

Germline CDR1 and CDR2: SGHRS and YFSETQ. There are 16 residues in the CDR3. V was trimmed by 0 bases and J by 0 bases, leaving 10 bases between them. This sequence was found in a woman aged 55-69 years in good health. Sequencing was done on a sample of blood. The genes are TRBV5-1 and TRBJ2-1; D is perhaps TRBD2 (6 bases). The CDR3 DNA is TGCGCCAGCAGCTTGGTTGACGGGGGCTCCTACAATGAGCAGTTCTTC. Its protein product is CASSLVDGGSYNEQFF.